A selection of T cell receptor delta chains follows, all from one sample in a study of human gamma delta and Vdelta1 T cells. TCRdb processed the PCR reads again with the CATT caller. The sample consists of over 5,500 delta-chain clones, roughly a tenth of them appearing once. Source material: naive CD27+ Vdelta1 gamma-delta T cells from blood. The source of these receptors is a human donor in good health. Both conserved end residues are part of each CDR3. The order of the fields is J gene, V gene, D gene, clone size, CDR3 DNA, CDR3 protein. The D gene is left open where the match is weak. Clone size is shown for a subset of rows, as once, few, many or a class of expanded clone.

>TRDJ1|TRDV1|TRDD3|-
TGTGCTCTTGGGGATCACCAGGCCCTGTCTGGGGGATACCGCGGTACCGATAAACTCATCTTT
CALGDHQALSGGYRGTDKLIF
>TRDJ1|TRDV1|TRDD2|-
TGTGCTCTTTTGGAACGGGGAAATAGGCCTTCCTACGGCTACTGGGTATTGTCCGATAAACTCATCTTT
CALLERGNRPSYGYWVLSDKLIF
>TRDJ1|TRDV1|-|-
TGTGCTCCTGGGAAGGCTTACGTGGGGGCGTACACCGATAAACCCATCTTT
CAPGKAYVGAYTDKPIF
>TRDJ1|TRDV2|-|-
TGTGCCTGTCTGTCCCGGTGGGGGGCTAGCGATAAACTCATCTTT
CACLSRWGASDKLIF
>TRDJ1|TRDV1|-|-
TGTGCTCGTGGGGACTCCCCCCCTTCCTACCGCCCCCCGAATAGGGGATACTCCGATAAACTCATCTTT
CARGDSPPSYRPPNRGYSDKLIF
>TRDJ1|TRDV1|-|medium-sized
TGTGCTCTTGGGGGTCTGTACGATTTTAGGGGGCCCGATAAACTCATCTTT
CALGGLYDFRGPDKLIF
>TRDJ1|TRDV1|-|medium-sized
TGTGCTCTTGGGGAACGTAAACGGGGTGTTACGCCGGGTCGGGGAGAGTACACCGATAAACTCATCTTT
CALGERKRGVTPGRGEYTDKLIF
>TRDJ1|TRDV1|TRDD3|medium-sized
TGTGCTCTTGGGGAACTTACCCTCCTAAACTGGGGGATACGGCCCAATAAACTCATCTTT
CALGELTLLNWGIRPNKLIF
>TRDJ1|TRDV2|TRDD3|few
TGTGCCTGGGTGGGATACCCCTACTACCGATCGATCGATAAACTCATCTTT
CAWVGYPYYRSIDKLIF
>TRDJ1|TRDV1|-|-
TGTGCTCTTGGGGAACGAGGGTACATCAGACGACTGGTATCCTACACCGATAAACTCATCTTT
CALGERGYIRRLVSYTDKLIF
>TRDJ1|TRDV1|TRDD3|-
TGTGCTCTTGGGCAAGCGCCGCCTGGCTGGGGGATCCCCCACACCGATAAACTCATCTTT
CALGQAPPGWGIPHTDKLIF
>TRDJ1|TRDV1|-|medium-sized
TGTGCTCTTGGGGAAGCTCGTTCCCGGGGGAAGACCGATAAACTCATCTTT
CALGEARSRGKTDKLIF
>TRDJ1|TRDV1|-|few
TGTGCTCTTGGGGACAGTGGTGGGACTACCAGTACTGGGAGACGGAACCGTAAACTCATCTTT
CALGDSGGTTSTGRRNRKLIF
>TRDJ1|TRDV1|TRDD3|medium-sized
TGTGCTCTTGGGGCCCACCCCTGGGGGATACGTCACACCGATAAACTCATCTTT
CALGAHPWGIRHTDKLIF
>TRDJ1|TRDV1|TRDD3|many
TGTGCTCTTGGGGAACCCCGACGCGTCTACGGTACTGGGGGATTCGGGTACACCGATAAACTCATCTTT
CALGEPRRVYGTGGFGYTDKLIF
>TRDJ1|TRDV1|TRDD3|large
TGTGCTCTTGGGGAACTAGAATTCCCAGGTACTGGGGGATACGGGGGGATCGATAAACTCATCTTT
CALGELEFPGTGGYGGIDKLIF
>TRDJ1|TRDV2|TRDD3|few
TGTGCCTCGCTCCTTTCCTGGGGGAGGTACACCGATAAACTCATCTTT
CASLLSWGRYTDKLIF
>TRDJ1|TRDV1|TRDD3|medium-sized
TGTGCTCTTGGGGAACTATACGTGAGAAGGACGGGATACCGGCGCACCGATAAACTCATCTTT
CALGELYVRRTGYRRTDKLIF
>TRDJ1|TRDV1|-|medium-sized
TGTGCTCTTGGGGAACTCAGGGCCAGAAGGGGACAAAGGTCCACCGATAAACTCATCTTT
CALGELRARRGQRSTDKLIF
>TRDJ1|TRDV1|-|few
TGTGCTCTTGGGGTCCTCACGCTAACGCATAAACTCATCTTT
CALGVLTLTHKLIF
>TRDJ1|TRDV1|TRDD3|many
TGTGCTCTTGGGAGAGCACACTGGGGGATATACACCGATAAACTCATCTTT
CALGRAHWGIYTDKLIF
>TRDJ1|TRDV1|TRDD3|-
TGTGCTCTTGGGGAACGCTCTGGTGGATACGCCCGGAAGGGCAAACTCATCTTT
CALGERSGGYARKGKLIF
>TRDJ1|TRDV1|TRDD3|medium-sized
TGTGCTCTTGCCATCAACAGGAGGGGGAGGGGGATGACCGATAAACTCATCTTT
CALAINRRGRGMTDKLIF
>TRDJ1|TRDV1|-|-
-
CALEYACPRIQADKLIF
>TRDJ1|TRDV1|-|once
TGTGCTCTTGGGGAATTGGGGCCCGAGCCGAGGGGTACGCGGTTCGGCCCGTTCCGGAACACCGATAAACCCATCTTT
CALGELGPEPRGTRFGPFRNTDKPIF
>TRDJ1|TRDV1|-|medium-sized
TGTGCTCTTGGGGAACGACGGGTCCTACACCAAGATGGACTCATCTTT
CALGERRVLHQDGLIF
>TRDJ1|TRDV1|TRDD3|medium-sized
TGTGCTCTTGGGGGAACTTTGGGGGATACGCTTTTCACCGATAAACTCATCTTT
CALGGTLGDTLFTDKLIF
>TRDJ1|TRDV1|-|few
TGTGCTTTTGGGGAACTCTTGGGACGGCGGTCTGACACCCACACCGATAAACTCATCTTT
CAFGELLGRRSDTHTDKLIF
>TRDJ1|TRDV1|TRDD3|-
TGTGCTCTTGGGGAAAGATCCGATTCCTACCTCTGGGGGATACGCGTACGGGGTACCGATAAACTCATCTTT
CALGERSDSYLWGIRVRGTDKLIF
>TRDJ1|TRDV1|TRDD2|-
TGTGCTCTTGGGCCGTTCAAGAAAGGCGATCCCTTCCTACCGTCTGTGGGATGGGTCACCGATAAACTCATCTTT
CALGPFKKGDPFLPSVGWVTDKLIF
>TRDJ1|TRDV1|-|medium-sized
TGTGCTCTTGGGGAACTTGCCCCCGCGGATGCAGGACTCATCTTT
CALGELAPADAGLIF
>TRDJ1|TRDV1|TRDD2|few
TGTGCTCTTGGGGAAATGCGCCTTCCTCTACTTCTCCCTAGGGACCGCTACACCGATAAACTCATCTTT
CALGEMRLPLLLPRDRYTDKLIF
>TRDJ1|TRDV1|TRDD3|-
TGTGCTCTTGGGGAACTTCCCCATAGTTGGGGGATACTGGGGAAACTCATCTTT
CALGELPHSWGILGKLIF
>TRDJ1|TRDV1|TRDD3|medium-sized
TGTGCTCTTGGGGAACTTCCTAAACGCTACTGGGGGATGCAAAGTAGTAAACTCATCTTT
CALGELPKRYWGMQSSKLIF
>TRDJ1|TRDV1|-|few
TGTGCTCTTGGGCAAGGCGTACGTGCGGGGCTAGGGGGGTACACCGATAAACTCATCTTT
CALGQGVRAGLGGYTDKLIF
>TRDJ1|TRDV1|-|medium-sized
TGTGCTCTTGGGGATCGACGGACGTGGGGCTCCTCCACCGATAAACTCATCTTT
CALGDRRTWGSSTDKLIF
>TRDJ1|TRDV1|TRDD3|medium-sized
TGTGCTCTTGGGCCAACGGGGGAGTACTGGGGGACGTACACCGATAAACTCATCTTT
CALGPTGEYWGTYTDKLIF
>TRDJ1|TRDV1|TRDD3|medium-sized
TGTGCTCTTGGGGAAGGGCGAAGACGGTGGGGGACCGGGCAGTACACCGATAAACTCATCTTT
CALGEGRRRWGTGQYTDKLIF
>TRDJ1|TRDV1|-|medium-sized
TGTGCTCTTGGGCCAAACTTACGGTCAGGCACCGATAAACTCATCTTT
CALGPNLRSGTDKLIF
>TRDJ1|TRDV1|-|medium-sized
TGTGCTCTTGGGGAACTGGGGACCGGGTTAGAGTCCAAACTCATCTTT
CALGELGTGLESKLIF
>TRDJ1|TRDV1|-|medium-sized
TGTGCTCTTGGGGAACTCCCTTCCATACGGGGACGGAGGGATAAACTCATCTTT
CALGELPSIRGRRDKLIF